The present T cell receptor beta chain was sequenced within a study of regulatory T cells in long-lasting Graves disease (dated by TCRdb to the early 2020s). About the study as a whole: Persistent Graves' disease was defined as antithyroid drug treatment for over 5 years with persistently positive TSH receptor autoantibodies. Peripheral blood TCR sequencing and RNA sequencing compared persistent Graves' disease patients with newly diagnosed Graves' disease patients. The study took place in China and was registered as a clinical trial. A total of about 35 samples underwent TCR sequencing, from about 13 patients with persistent Graves' disease and 20 or so patients with newly diagnosed Graves' disease. Antithyroid drugs had been taken for roughly 10 years on average by persistent Graves' disease patients in the clinical cohort. Broader findings and caveats from the paper: The small sample size was acknowledged by the authors as a limitation that may reduce accuracy. Because the primary lesion, thyroid tissue, could not be accessed, the study looked at peripheral blood alone. Lower TCR Shannon entropy and fewer highly expanded clones were observed in persistent Graves' disease patients than in newly diagnosed patients, which suggested clonal expansion. More public clonotypes were shared among persistent patients (about 2,800) than among newly diagnosed patients (more than 950). Only the TCR beta chain was sequenced and analyzed.

The library was produced with multiplex PCR. TCRdb shows the sequencer as Illumina HiSeq 4000. To build TCR beta libraries, CDR3 regions were amplified by Arm-PCR using iRepertoire HTBI primers. Before sequencing, the PCR products underwent gel purification. For the original study's pipeline: Gene usage analysis of CDR3 amino acid clonotypes relied on the roughly 64 TRBV and fewer than 15 TRBJ segments identified across samples. COPE and FqMerger were used to merge the filtered high-quality paired reads into contigs. BLAST was used to align contigs to IMGT TRBV, TRBD and TRBJ reference genes, and CDR3 was defined according to IMGT. Clonotypes above 0.1% frequency were classified as highly expanded clones. Shannon entropy was used to measure repertoire diversity, and the Gini coefficient was used to measure V-J evenness. Public clonotypes were defined as clonotypes shared by more than one individual. TCRdb passed the public sequencing reads through fastp at Q25 and MiXCR, retaining productive beta sequences. Every distinct CDR3 protein forms one entry, paired with its most common genes and DNA. What appears here as the V and J calls and clone size reflects TCRdb's work, not the paper's. Counted in this sample were some 440,000 distinct CDR3 sequences; about a fifth of them appeared once. The top ten clonotypes cover over 7.5% of the sample.

Per the publication, the time point label means: persistent/refractory GD, antithyroid drugs over 5 years with positive TRAb. For both TCR sequencing and RNA sequencing, RNA was extracted from PBMCs in TRIzol. Graves' disease was diagnosed according to American Thyroid Association guidelines. Patients were recruited from an endocrinology department in Xi'an, China. From each patient, approximately 10 milliliters of peripheral blood was collected into an EDTA anticoagulant tube. Ficoll Paque Plus density gradient separation was used to isolate PBMCs, and no further T cell sorting was done. An Agilent 2100 Bioanalyzer and agarose gel were used to assess RNA quality, and a NanoDrop 2000 was used to measure RNA concentration. This clonotype was recorded only once. Its antigen remains unidentified. No much larger clonotype is one base removed from it; base qualities were not supplied. A lone read offers only weak evidence.

This receptor was obtained from a female donor with Graves disease. The source material was peripheral blood mononuclear cells (PBMCs), sampled when the disease was refractory, from a patient treated with antithyroid drugs.

For the CDR3, the sequence is CAWRGLAGPGRYEQYF. The DNA sequence is as follows: TGTGCCTGGAGGGGACTAGCGGGACCCGGGCGCTACGAGCAGTACTTC. The chain uses TRBV30 and TRBJ2-7; 13 central bases correspond to TRBD2. The germline V gene (reference sequence) gives CDR1 as GTSNPN and CDR2 as SVGIG. For this chain, trimming is 3 bases at the V end and 3 bases at the J end, and the number of junction bases without a gene match is 8. Including cysteine and phenylalanine, the CDR3 has 16 amino acids. The only DNA kept is the CDR3, 48 bases in frame from the first base.